This TCR beta chain was obtained from a study of T cells after yellow fever vaccination (dated by TCRdb to 2018 to 2020). In terms of the full investigation: The SMART-Seq v4 Ultra Low Input RNA kit was used to prepare libraries from fractions with low cell numbers. To follow T-cell clones before and after both primary and booster YFV17D yellow fever vaccination, bulk TCR alpha and beta repertoires underwent longitudinal sequencing. Blood samples were taken at several timepoints before and after primary and secondary immunization, and bulk PBMC replicates and cell subsets were isolated. Two healthy male donors, one aged 18 to 29 and one aged 30 to 40 years, were included in the cohort. The study at large found these results: Most clones expanded after primary vaccination (roughly 96% of CD4 and roughly 88% of CD8) were re-detected after the booster, suggesting that broad memory maintenance occurred. A small share of clonotypes occurred in both CD4 and CD8 compartments, likely arising from convergent recombination. Because only a couple of donors were included in the study, the extent to which the findings can be generalized is limited. FACS-sorted repertoires could contain abundant contaminating clonotypes from the bulk population, so computational filtering was required. The secondary T-cell response was found to be weaker but faster than the primary response, with a peak reached on day 5 rather than on day 15.

There are a few counts of this clonotype. Its target antigen remains unknown. Per-base quality was not reported, and no clone a single base away is much larger than it. The sample's treatment or condition label is to be understood as: live attenuated yellow fever vaccine strain. A standard Ficoll-Paque protocol was used to isolate PBMCs from peripheral blood. CD4 and CD8 T-cell fractions were isolated with Dynabeads CD4 and CD8 positive selection kits. TriZol was used to extract RNA from bulk PBMCs, CD4 and CD8 fractions, and dextramer-positive and dextramer-negative fractions. TCR cDNA was synthesized by 5'RACE template switching, which introduced a universal primer site and unique molecular identifiers. cDNA synthesis was primed from both the TCR alpha and TCR beta constant segments. Library amplification used two PCR steps, and the second PCR step added sample barcodes and sequencing adapters. Libraries were sequenced on Illumina HiSeq 2500 (2x100 bp) or NovaSeq (2x150 bp). The paper's data handling went like this. MIGEC handled demultiplexing of reads and collapsing into UMI consensus sequences, while MiXCR performed V(D)J alignment. Vaccine-responding clonotypes were identified with edgeR using replicate PBMC samples, with FDR below 0.01 and a log2 fold change above 5 up to day 15 being required. CD4 or CD8 identity was assigned to each bulk clonotype according to whether the clonotype was present at higher abundance in the sequenced CD4 repertoire or the sequenced CD8 repertoire. TCRdb cleaned the public reads at Q25 with fastp, built clones with MiXCR and kept in-frame beta chains. For every CDR3 protein sequence, its rows merge into one entry that carries the most common genes and DNA. In this record, the V and J calls reflect TCRdb's handling and not the investigators' own analysis. This sample holds around 230,000 distinct CDR3 sequences; more than 6.5% were observed only once. More than 1% of the sample rests with the top ten.

The germline V gene (reference sequence) gives CDR1 as SGHNT and CDR2 as YYREEE. Taken from cysteine to phenylalanine, the CDR3 has 12 residues. The entry retains the CDR3 DNA only, 36 bases that are in frame from base 1. V is cut by 2 bases and J by 2 bases, and the space between the germline ends is 5 bases. This receptor was identified in a man aged 30 to 45 who received the YFV17D yellow fever vaccine. Source: CD4+ T cells sorted from PBMCs, taken on the day of the yellow fever booster vaccination. The sequence links TRBV5-4 to TRBJ2-7; a confident D gene designation cannot be given. The CDR3 is CASSFLAYEQYF. The DNA sequence reads TGTGCCAGCAGCTTCCTTGCCTACGAGCAGTACTTC.